This is a list of T cell receptor beta chains from one sample in a study of molecular identifiers for immune sequencing clone quantification. MiXCR was run by TCRdb on the PCR reads, yielding one entry per CDR3 protein. The repertoire consists of approximately 550,000 distinct CDR3 sequences, with roughly a fifth occurring once and the leading ten covering about 0.84%. The sequencing input was naive CD8+ T cells from blood, with Jurkat cell RNA spiked in. These TCRs come from a human donor in good health. Some libraries in this study had Jurkat cell RNA spiked in. Each CDR3 is given without its conserved first and last residue.

cdr3_aa v_call
ASSQDLTGYEQY TRBV3-1
ASSLGAGGVDNEQF TRBV7-2
ASSSGRGGGTEAF TRBV11-2
SALPGGSDTQY TRBV20-1
ASRGLAGGLF TRBV13
ASSQLTEAF TRBV14
ASTRDSSRAYEQY TRBV19
ASSVGQNTGELF TRBV9
SARGPGTSYEQY TRBV20-1
ASSPFQGTEAF TRBV27
ATSDGDSNQPQH TRBV24-1
AWDLDSNYEQY TRBV30
ASSLVDEETQY TRBV5-6
ASKSLAGLVYEQY TRBV10-1
ASSSGLAGGWDEQF TRBV5-1
ASSTGTGNTEAF TRBV5-4
ASSYVTTTGELF TRBV6-2/TRBV6-3
SAPGLATDEQF TRBV20-1
ASSDTRTGYYEQY TRBV6-1
ASSGVLGTEAYEQY TRBV5-1
ASSQGQLSNQPQH TRBV6-2/TRBV6-3
ASRETGGSPLH TRBV2
ASSLVGWYEQY TRBV7-2
ASSWGQGGHINYEQY TRBV5-5
SVPSHEQF TRBV29-1
ASSPSNMNTEAF TRBV7-9
ASTDWPRTHRGLGNEQY TRBV4-3
ASSQDRDRVSSSNQPQH TRBV28
ASGPGQGPYEQY TRBV7-2
ASSHSGEDQPQH TRBV6-5
ASSLDTGELF TRBV7-9
ASSQVIGAGTDTQY TRBV4-3
ASSDRQGPTDTQY TRBV27
ASSYSSQGTFVEQY TRBV6-2/TRBV6-3
ASSYSLTSGDTQY TRBV6-2/TRBV6-3
SARLPIKDRGRNQPQH TRBV20-1
ASSLAGGAIQETQY TRBV12-3/TRBV12-4
ASSLEEEVIRYGYT TRBV7-9
ASSKTVLDTEAF TRBV19
ASSQFPRKNTEAF TRBV3-1
ASSQEFSGGAYDNEQF TRBV4-3
ASSQLSSDYGYT TRBV14
ASSPAQGSETQY TRBV6-2/TRBV6-3
ASSLVASGGVTDTQY TRBV11-2
ASSLGGSGLAAEQY TRBV7-9
ASSLAYLNTEAF TRBV12-3/TRBV12-4
ASSRSGGGQY TRBV7-6
ASSLGGPQSVNTEAF TRBV14
ASSQDWGQPQETQY TRBV4-3
ASSLVAQPQETQY TRBV5-4
ASSLEGDGTEAF TRBV7-9
ASSLTPRLAGVWF TRBV28
ASSSLGTSGSYNEQF TRBV19
ASSLGSPTYGQY TRBV9
ASSTPSTKNIQY TRBV7-8
ASSQGQGPFYEQY TRBV11-2
ASSRVTGGSAYEQY TRBV4-3
SVEELQFDYCYT TRBV29-1
SARTGKWGEQY TRBV20-1
ASSPPWIGLNTEAF TRBV18